This is a list of T cell receptor beta chains from one sample in a study of blood T cells in healthy people across ages. In TCRdb, the 5' RACE reads were re-called with MiXCR into one record per CDR3 protein. Of about 620,000 distinct CDR3 sequences listed, over 40% are singletons. The material sequenced was blood. Receptor source: a woman of 80 years or more in good health. Both conserved end residues are part of each CDR3. D genes are given only for firm matches. Only part of the rows carry a size: once, few, many, or a class if the clone is expanded.

-	TRBV7-2	TRBJ2-3	-	TGTGCCAGCAGCACCGGGACTCTTAGCACAGATACGCAGTATTTT	CASSTGTLSTDTQYF
-	TRBV5-1	TRBJ1-5	once	TGCGCCAGCAGACAAACAGGTGGCAACAATCAGCCCCAGCATTTT	CASRQTGGNNQPQHF
-	TRBV7-9	TRBJ1-1	many	TGTGCCAGCAGCTTAGTAACCGGGTTTAGCACTGAAGCTTTCTTT	CASSLVTGFSTEAFF
TRBD2	TRBV12-3/TRBV12-4	TRBJ2-1	-	TGTGCCAGCAGTCGACTAGCGTACAATGAGCAGTTCTTC	CASSRLAYNEQFF
-	TRBV29-1	TRBJ2-4	-	TGCAGCGTTGAAGACCCCGGGACTTCAATTCAGTACTTC	CSVEDPGTSIQYF
TRBD1	TRBV10-3	TRBJ1-2	many	TGTGCCATCAGTCGGGAGGACAGGGGGAGCTACACCTTC	CAISREDRGSYTF
-	TRBV6-2/TRBV6-3	TRBJ2-3	-	TGTGCCACCTCAAACGGACGCACAGATACGCAGTATTTT	CATSNGRTDTQYF
-	TRBV4-1	TRBJ2-3	-	TGCGCCAGCAGCCAAGGGCTAGCATTCACAGATACGCAGTATTTT	CASSQGLAFTDTQYF
TRBD1	TRBV7-3	TRBJ1-2	-	TGTGCCAGCAGCTCTGACAGGGGAAATGGCTACACCTTC	CASSSDRGNGYTF
-	TRBV7-2	TRBJ2-6	many	TGTGCCAGCAGCTTTGGGATCTCTGGGGCCAACGTCCTGACTTTC	CASSFGISGANVLTF
TRBD1	TRBV5-1	TRBJ2-5	many	TGCGCCAGCAGCTTGGCCGGACAGGGGTCGAGGCAGTACTTC	CASSLAGQGSRQYF
-	TRBV5-1	TRBJ2-3	-	TGCGCCAGCAGCTTGGAGGGGGGGCCGGGTGCGGATACGCAGTATTTT	CASSLEGGPGADTQYF
-	TRBV6-5	TRBJ1-1	many	TGTGCCAGCAGTTACTCGGGCCTCACTGAAGCTTTCTTT	CASSYSGLTEAFF
-	TRBV27	TRBJ1-2	few	TGTGCCAGCAGTTTATACCAGAACCCCCAGGGCAGGGCGGAGGGTGGCTACACCTTC	CASSLYQNPQGRAEGGYTF
-	TRBV20-1	TRBJ1-2	many	TGCAGTGCTTTGGATGATGGCTACACCTTC	CSALDDGYTF
-	TRBV5-1	TRBJ2-1	-	TGCGCCAGCAGCTTATCACCTGACCGAGCTCCTTACAATGAGCAGTTCTTC	CASSLSPDRAPYNEQFF
TRBD1	TRBV14	TRBJ1-4	few	TGTGCCAGCAGCCGAGGACAGGATGAAAAACTGTTTTTT	CASSRGQDEKLFF
-	TRBV27	TRBJ1-1	once	TGTGCCAGCAGTTTGACGGCAGGCGGAACTGAAGCTTTCTTT	CASSLTAGGTEAFF
-	TRBV2	TRBJ2-1	once	TGTGCCAGCAGTGAACTGAGACACCGTACCAATGAGCAGTTCTTC	CASSELRHRTNEQFF
-	TRBV28	TRBJ2-4	-	TGTGCCAGCAGACTTAGTGTTGGTGACAAAAACATTCAGTACTTC	CASRLSVGDKNIQYF
-	TRBV4-1	TRBJ2-2	few	TGCGCCAGCAGCCCCCGGGTCGCCTCGAGCACCGGGGAGCTGTTTTTT	CASSPRVASSTGELFF
-	TRBV5-1	TRBJ2-1	few	TGCGCCAGCAGTCTAGGACGGATTAGGGACCAGTTCTTC	CASSLGRIRDQFF
-	TRBV7-9	TRBJ2-4	many	TGTGCCAGCAGCAATCTTAAGGACCGGGTGGGGAGCCTAGCCAAAAACATTCAGTACTTC	CASSNLKDRVGSLAKNIQYF
-	TRBV10-3	TRBJ2-3	-	TGTGCCATCTACGAGAGTCTGGATACGCAGTATTTT	CAIYESLDTQYF
-	TRBV9	TRBJ2-7	-	TGTGCCAGCAGCGTAGGGTGGGGTGAGCAGTACTTC	CASSVGWGEQYF
-	TRBV20-1	TRBJ2-3	-	TGCAGTGCCAGAATACTCACAGATACGCAGTATTTT	CSARILTDTQYF
TRBD2	TRBV10-3	TRBJ2-3	many	TGTGCCATCACCCCGACTAGCGGGAAAGGTCCAGATACGCAGTATTTT	CAITPTSGKGPDTQYF
TRBD2	TRBV20-1	TRBJ2-1	once	TGCAGTGCGCCCGGGACTAGCGGCCAAAACTACAATGAGCAGTTCTTC	CSAPGTSGQNYNEQFF
TRBD2	TRBV4-1	TRBJ2-1	-	TGCGCCAGCAGCCCCGGCCCGTGGCGGGAGGGGAGAAATGAGCAGTTCTTC	CASSPGPWREGRNEQFF
-	TRBV27	TRBJ2-7	-	TGTGCGAGCAGATTGCGAGCGGAAAGCTCCTACGAGCAGTACTTC	CASRLRAESSYEQYF
TRBD2	TRBV18	TRBJ2-1	many	TGTGCCAGCTCACCGGGACTAGCGGGGCACAATGAGCAGTTCTTC	CASSPGLAGHNEQFF
-	TRBV28	TRBJ2-4	-	TGTGCCAGCAGTATCCGACCCGCCCTTCAGTACTTC	CASSIRPALQYF
-	TRBV20-1	TRBJ2-7	-	TGCAGTGCTGAAAACAGGGTTTTAATCTACGAGCAGTACTTC	CSAENRVLIYEQYF
-	TRBV20-1	TRBJ2-3	many	TGCAGTGCTCTCCTGCCCCGGGGTCGCACAGATACGCAGTATTTT	CSALLPRGRTDTQYF
-	TRBV4-2	TRBJ2-7	few	TGTGCCAGCAGCCAAGATAGAGGGCGGAAGTCCTACGAGCAGTACTTC	CASSQDRGRKSYEQYF
TRBD1	TRBV20-1	TRBJ2-5	-	TGCAGTGCCCTCCCAGGGGGCGAGGAGACCCAGTACTTC	CSALPGGEETQYF
-	TRBV29-1	TRBJ2-3	-	TGCAGCGTTGTAGGGGCCGTACCAGATACGCAGTATTTT	CSVVGAVPDTQYF
-	TRBV6-6	TRBJ2-7	-	TGTGCCAGCAGTTACGGTCAGGGGATCAACGAGCAGTACTTC	CASSYGQGINEQYF
-	TRBV3-1	TRBJ2-3	-	TGTGCCAGCAGCCAGAGGCGGACCACAGATACGCGGTATTTT	CASSQRRTTDTRYF
TRBD2	TRBV4-3	TRBJ2-1	-	TGCGCCAGCAGCCAGGGGACTAGCGGGGTCTATGAGCAGTTCTTC	CASSQGTSGVYEQFF
-	TRBV18	TRBJ2-5	many	TGTGCCAGCTCCATGGACCGATCCGAGACCCAGTACTTC	CASSMDRSETQYF
-	TRBV12-3/TRBV12-4	TRBJ2-7	many	TGTGCCAGCAGTAGAGCCTACGAGCAGTACTTC	CASSRAYEQYF
-	TRBV6-2/TRBV6-3	TRBJ1-1	-	TGTGCCGTTCCGTCTTCGGGGTTTGAGGGCACTGAAGCTTTCTTT	CAVPSSGFEGTEAFF
TRBD1	TRBV24-1	TRBJ2-1	many	TGTGCCACCAGTGACTCAACAGGGGGCGGTGAGCAGTTCTTC	CATSDSTGGGEQFF
-	TRBV7-6	TRBJ1-5	-	TGTGCCAGCAGCTTAGGGGCGAGACAGCCCCAGCATTTT	CASSLGARQPQHF
-	TRBV6-6	TRBJ1-4	-	TGTGCCGGCAGCTATCAGGAGCCTAATGAAAAACTGTTTTTT	CAGSYQEPNEKLFF
-	TRBV27	TRBJ2-3	many	TGTGCCAGCAGTTTACGGCAGCCGACAGATACGCAGTATTTT	CASSLRQPTDTQYF
-	TRBV20-1	TRBJ2-5	-	TGCAGTGCTAGAGATGGGGCAGGAGGTCATGAGCAGTACTTC	CSARDGAGGHEQYF
-	TRBV20-1	TRBJ1-2	-	TGCAGTGCTAGAGCCCCCTTTTTCTATGGCTACACCTTC	CSARAPFFYGYTF
TRBD1	TRBV5-1	TRBJ2-3	many	TGCGCCAGCAGCTCGAAACAGGGGGCAGACGATACGCAGTATTTT	CASSSKQGADDTQYF
TRBD1	TRBV5-1	TRBJ2-2	-	TGCGCCAGCAGTGGACAGGGGAACACCGGGGAGCTGTTTTTT	CASSGQGNTGELFF
-	TRBV7-6	TRBJ2-3	-	TGTGCCAGCAGGGGCCCTTCAGGGGACCTCACAGATACGCAGTATTTT	CASRGPSGDLTDTQYF
-	TRBV7-9	TRBJ2-5	-	TGTGCCAGCAGCTTTAGTGACCAGAGCCAAGAGACCCAGTACTTC	CASSFSDQSQETQYF
-	TRBV10-3	TRBJ2-5	-	TGTGCCATCAGTGATTCGTTCACACCCAGAGATGAAGGGACCCAGTACTTC	CAISDSFTPRDEGTQYF